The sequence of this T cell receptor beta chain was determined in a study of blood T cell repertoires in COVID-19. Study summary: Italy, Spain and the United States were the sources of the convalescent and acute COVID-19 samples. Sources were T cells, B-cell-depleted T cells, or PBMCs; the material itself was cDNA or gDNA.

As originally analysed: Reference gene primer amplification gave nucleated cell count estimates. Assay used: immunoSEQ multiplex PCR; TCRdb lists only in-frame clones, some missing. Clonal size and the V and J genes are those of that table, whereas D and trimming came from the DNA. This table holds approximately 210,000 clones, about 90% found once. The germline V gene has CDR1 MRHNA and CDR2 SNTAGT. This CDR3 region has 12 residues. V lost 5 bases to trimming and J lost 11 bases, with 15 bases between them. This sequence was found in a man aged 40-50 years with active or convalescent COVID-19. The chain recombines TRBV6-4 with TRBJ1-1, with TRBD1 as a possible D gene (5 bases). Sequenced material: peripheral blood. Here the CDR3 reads CASSLGRVDAFF. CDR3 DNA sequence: TGTGCCAGCAGTCTCGGCAGGGTGGACGCTTTCTTT.